Below, one T cell receptor (beta chain) is given with its context. Other nucleotide sequences from this sample produce the same CDR3. V was cut by 3 bases and J by 3 bases, with 6 bases left in between. The CDR3 contains 11 residues. The V gene's germline CDR1 is GTSNPN and CDR2 SVGIG (reference sequence). Each donor was a Caucasian adult residing in Nashville, Tennessee. The data stem from a study of shared clonotypes between healthy human individuals. Some clones are missing from TCRdb's copy, which holds only in-frame ones; the method was immunoSEQ multiplex PCR. The table shows roughly 2 million clones, with 95% occurring only once.

Sequencing was done on a sample of naive CD4+ T cells sorted from blood. The subset denotes: CD45RA+ positively selected. J is TRBJ2-7 and V is TRBV30; no clear D. The sequence derives from a man aged 18 to 30 in good health. The DNA for the CDR3 is TGTGCCTGGAGCTCAGTCTACGAGCAGTACTTC. It encodes CAWSSVYEQYF.